These 16 T cell receptor beta chains share one sample of origin, sequenced in a study of T cells in Graves' hyperthyroidism and ophthalmopathy. From RNA transcripts, TCR beta CDR3 regions were amplified. When the TCR CDR3 underwent first-round RT-PCR, the HTBI primer set was used. Each CDR3 protein gets one entry after TCRdb re-called the multiplex PCR reads with MiXCR. The table lists 300,000 or so distinct CDR3 sequences, roughly a fifth of them singletons, with 50% to 65% in the top ten. Material: blood. All receptors come from a woman between 45 and 60 years old with Graves' hyperthyroidism.

This clonotype was detected many times. The J gene is TRBJ2-7, the V gene TRBV20-1, with 7 bases aligning to TRBD1. This CDR3 contains 14 residues. The V segment lost 6 bases and the J segment 2 bases; nucleotides outside the gene matches: 10. Per the germline V gene, CDR1 is DFQATT and CDR2 is SNEGSKA (reference sequence). DNA of the CDR3: TGCAGTGCACAAGACAGGGTCAACCCCTACGAGCAGTACTTC. Translated: CSAQDRVNPYEQYF.

This clonotype appeared many times. The chain carries TRBV28 and TRBJ2-3; no firm D call. The V and J ends lost 7 bases and 0 bases respectively, with 5 bases between them. This CDR3 is built from 12 residues. The germline V gene encodes CDR1 MDHEN and CDR2 SYDVKM. The CDR3 sequence is CASKPSTDTQYF. CDR3 nucleotide sequence: TGTGCCAGCAAGCCGAGCACAGATACGCAGTATTTT.

This clonotype was counted at least ten times. The DNA for the CDR3 is TGTGCCAGCAGCTTCCGGCCTAACAGGGGAAGCACAGATACGCAGTATTTT. This translates into CASSFRPNRGSTDTQYF. The chain links TRBV7-9 to TRBJ2-3; TRBD1 agrees at 7 bases. The CDR3 consists of 17 residues. CDR1 and CDR2 (germline): SEHNR, FQNEAQ (reference sequence). V dropped 3 bases and J dropped 0; count of bases not matched to a gene: 9. Full variable domain (missing parts from reference TRBV7-9 and TRBJ2-3): DTGVSQNPRHKITKRGQNVTFRCDPISEHNRLYWYRQTLGQGPEFLTYFQNEAQLEKSRLLSDRFSAERPKGSFSTLEIQRTEQGDSAMYLCASSFRPNRGSTDTQYFGPGTRLTVL.

As to this clonotype: Since a much larger clone is just one base distant, this may be a read error. The J gene is TRBJ2-1, the V gene TRBV12-3 or TRBV12-4; 11 bases fit TRBD2. V lost 6 bases, J lost 4 bases, and 5 bases stayed unmatched. CDR3 length: 15 amino acids. The CDR3: CASSVAGGPYNEQFF. DNA for the CDR3: TGTGCCAGCAGCGTAGCGGGAGGGCCTTACAATGAGCAGTTCTTC.

This clonotype was found many times. The chain has TRBV6-1 and TRBJ2-5, with 7 bases identical to TRBD1. The germline CDR1 and CDR2 sequences are MNHNS and SASEGT. The CDR3 is 16 amino acids. V shed 5 bases, J shed 6 bases, and the junction held 15 bases outside the gene matches. CDR3 sequence reads: CASSSSPGTVGQTQYF. CDR3 DNA: TGTGCCAGCAGTTCGAGTCCCGGGACAGTCGGGCAGACCCAGTACTTC.

This clonotype was detected ten times or more. The chain recombines TRBV24-1 with TRBJ2-7; 8 bases agree with TRBD1. The J segment lost 5 bases and the V segment lost 4 bases, leaving 12 bases of the junction unmatched. The germline V gene has CDR1 KGHDR and CDR2 SFDVKD. The length of the CDR3 is 16 residues. Here the CDR3 DNA reads TGTGCCACCAGTGACGGGGGCCGGGACAGGTGGAACGAGCAGTACTTC. This encodes CATSDGGRDRWNEQYF.

This clonotype showed up many times. V usage is TRBV7-2 and J usage is TRBJ1-1; unclear D gene. V was clipped by 0 bases and J by 5 bases, with 10 bases between them. Germline V gene sequence: CDR1 SGHTA, CDR2 FQGNSA. The CDR3 runs to 14 residues. This CDR3 reads CASSLAGRRTEAFF. The DNA for the CDR3 is TGTGCCAGCAGCTTAGCTGGACGGCGGACTGAAGCTTTCTTT.

The rearrangement uses TRBV4-3 and TRBJ1-2, with 11 bases identical to TRBD1. Germline assignment: CDR1 LGHNA and CDR2 YSLEER. Trimming removed 4 bases from V and 0 bases from J; junction bases left unmatched: 4. This CDR3 is 16 amino acids long. CDR3 in amino acids: CASSRPGQGANYGYTF. CDR3 coding DNA: TGCGCCAGCAGCCGACCGGGACAGGGGGCTAACTATGGCTACACCTTC.

This clonotype was detected many times. The chain has TRBV27 and TRBJ2-1; a possible D gene is TRBD2 (6 bases). Per germline, CDR1 MNHEY and CDR2 SMNVEV (reference sequence). Trimming left V 3 bases short and J 0 bases short, with 9 bases between. CDR3 size: 15 residues. CDR3 loop: CASSFGGSSYNEQFF. The CDR3 nucleotides read TGTGCCAGCAGTTTTGGAGGGAGCTCCTACAATGAGCAGTTCTTC.

This clonotype was seen at least ten times. The chain is built from TRBV5-1 and TRBJ2-3, with TRBD2 identical over 13 bases. Looked up from germline, CDR1 is SGHRS and CDR2 is YFSETQ. Trimming at V came to 5 bases and at J to 2 bases, leaving 8 bases not matched to a gene. This CDR3 comprises 17 residues. CDR3 nucleotide sequence: TGCGCCAGCAGTCCTAGGACTAGCGGGGGTCACACAGATACGCAGTATTTT. It codes for CASSPRTSGGHTDTQYF.

This clonotype was recorded at least ten times. The rearrangement joins TRBV7-3 to TRBJ2-3, with D perhaps being TRBD1 or TRBD2 (5 bases each). The CDR3 runs 14 residues. Trimming took 1 base from V and 4 from J, leaving 9 bases between them. Germline V gives CDR1 SGHTA, CDR2 FQGTGA. CDR3: CASSLIGTSDTQYF. The CDR3 nucleotides read TGTGCCAGCAGCTTAATTGGGACCTCAGATACGCAGTATTTT. Based on the CDR3 plus reference TRBV7-3 and TRBJ2-3, the full variable domain is GAGVSQTPSNKVTEKGKYVELRCDPISGHTALYWYRQSLGQGPEFLIYFQGTGAADDSGLPNDRFFAVRPEGSVSTLKIQRTERGDSAVYLCASSLIGTSDTQYFGPGTRLTVL.

This clonotype has at least ten counts. V is TRBV30 and J is TRBJ1-2; D is unclear. V was pared by 6 bases and J by 3 bases, with 14 bases between. The CDR3 covers 13 residues. Germline CDR1 GTSNPN, CDR2 SVGIG (reference sequence). The CDR3 protein is CACRFGLYYGYTF. CDR3 nucleotides: TGTGCCTGTCGGTTTGGCTTATACTATGGCTACACCTTC.

This clonotype showed up many times. This rearrangement joins TRBV9 to TRBJ2-1; 13 bases agree with TRBD2. The ends lost 7 bases at V and 9 bases at J; junction bases unmatched: 4. CDR3 length: 13 amino acids. Per the germline V gene, CDR1 is SGDLS and CDR2 is YYNGEE. CDR3: CASGLAGAGEQFF. Written as DNA, the CDR3 is TGTGCCAGCGGACTAGCGGGAGCGGGTGAGCAGTTCTTC.

At least ten counts were recorded for this clonotype. The gene calls are TRBV12-5 and TRBJ2-1; 13 bases are a match to TRBD2. This CDR3 has 15 residues. The V segment lost 5 bases and the J segment 7 bases; nucleotides outside the gene matches: 5. CDR1 is LGHNT and CDR2 is FRNRAP in the germline V gene. In DNA, the CDR3 is TGTGCTAGTGGTGTTGGGACTAGCGGGAATAATGAGCAGTTCTTC. Translating gives CASGVGTSGNNEQFF.

V is TRBV20-1 and J is TRBJ2-3; TRBD2 matches 8 bases. V was clipped by 3 bases and J by 0 bases; unmatched bases: 5. CDR1 is DFQATT, CDR2 SNEGSKA, per germline (reference sequence). The CDR3 sequence is 15 residues long. In DNA form, the CDR3 reads TGCAGTGCTAGCGACCGGGGGGGTAGCACAGATACGCAGTATTTT. Its protein product is CSASDRGGSTDTQYF.

This clonotype was counted at least ten times. The rearrangement links TRBV14 to TRBJ2-1, with TRBD2 matching 7 bases. The germline CDR1 and CDR2 sequences are SGHDN and FVKESK. The CDR3 covers 14 residues. Germline trimming cut 3 bases from V and 9 bases from J; bases unmatched to any gene: 8. The CDR3 DNA reads as TGTGCCAGCAGCCAGCTTTGGACTAGGGCTGAGCAGTTCTTC. It specifies CASSQLWTRAEQFF.